Below, 26 T cell receptor beta chains from the same sample are listed, as sequenced in a study of blood T cell repertoires in COVID-19 (TCRdb year 2020). The library came from the immunoSEQ multiplex PCR assay. TCRdb carries this immuneACCESS record with in-frame sequences only. Its versions omit some clonotypes, under half of them owing to an unresolved V gene in the studies checked, with the rest unexplained. Counted in this sample were about 160,000 clones; less than 85% of them appeared once. Approximately 7% of the sample is taken by the ten largest. Sample: peripheral blood. The receptor set was obtained from a woman in her thirties or forties with COVID-19, enrolled during active disease.

The chain links TRBV7-9 to TRBJ2-3, with TRBD2 identical over 7 bases. Germline values: CDR1 SEHNR, CDR2 FQNEAQ (reference sequence). CDR3 size: 15 residues. V lost 3 bases, J lost 2 bases, and 5 bases stayed unmatched. CDR3 in amino acids: CASSFGRGDTDTQYF. DNA of the CDR3: TGTGCCAGCAGCTTTGGACGGGGGGACACAGATACGCAGTATTTT.

The chain recombines TRBV30 with TRBJ1-1; D gene uncertain. The CDR3 totals 12 residues. V gave up 2 bases and J gave up 11 bases, with 15 bases separating them. CDR1 and CDR2 from the germline V gene are GTSNPN and SVGIG (reference sequence). The CDR3 DNA reads as TGTGCCTGGAGTTCACGAGGGTCCGGGGCTTTCTTT. Its protein is CAWSSRGSGAFF.

The J gene is TRBJ2-1, the V gene TRBV30; the match to TRBD2 covers 9 bases. This CDR3 region has 14 residues. The V gene end was trimmed by 3 bases and the J gene end by 4 bases; junction bases not matched to a gene: 4. Germline V CDR1 and CDR2: GTSNPN, SVGIG (reference sequence). CDR3 loop: CAWSKTSGYNEQFF. As DNA, the CDR3 is TGTGCCTGGAGCAAGACTAGCGGTTACAATGAGCAGTTCTTC.

The chain carries TRBV6-5 and TRBJ2-5; the D gene is possibly TRBD2 (6 bases). V was shortened by 8 bases and J by 4 bases, with 14 bases between the two germline ends. The CDR3 sequence is 13 residues long. Looked up from germline, CDR1 is MNHEY and CDR2 is SVGAGI. This chain's CDR3 is CASRNGRSETQYF. The CDR3 DNA reads TGTGCCAGCCGTAACGGGAGATCAGAGACCCAGTACTTC.

This clone showed up just a few times. The chain uses TRBV6-5 and TRBJ2-1; 8 nucleotides match TRBD2. CDR3 length equals 13 residues. The trim removed 8 bases at V and 3 bases at J, leaving 3 bases unmatched. CDR1 MNHEY and CDR2 SVGAGI come from the germline V gene. The CDR3 bases are TGTGCCAGCGTAGCGGGGAGCTACAATGAGCAGTTCTTC. It specifies CASVAGSYNEQFF.

This clone came up once. This sequence joins TRBV7-9 and TRBJ2-7; the match to TRBD2 covers 7 bases. The CDR3 runs to 15 residues. Germline V gene lookup returns CDR1 SEHNR and CDR2 FQNEAQ (reference sequence). V gave up 2 bases and J gave up 3 bases; unmatched junction bases: 7. CDR3 protein: CASSLSGGSNYEQYF. The CDR3 DNA is TGTGCCAGCAGCTTATCCGGCGGGAGTAACTACGAGCAGTACTTC. Filled out from reference TRBV7-9 and TRBJ2-7, the complete variable domain reads DTGVSQNPRHKITKRGQNVTFRCDPISEHNRLYWYRQTLGQGPEFLTYFQNEAQLEKSRLLSDRFSAERPKGSFSTLEIQRTEQGDSAMYLCASSLSGGSNYEQYFGPGTRLTVT.

The chain uses TRBV18 and TRBJ1-5; weak D call: TRBD1 (6 bases). Trimming left V 2 bases short and J 0 bases short, with 11 bases between. This CDR3 region has 16 residues. CDR1 is KGHSH and CDR2 is LQKENI in the germline V gene. CDR3 amino acids: CASSPAGAFSNQPQHF. The CDR3 DNA sequence: TGTGCCAGCTCACCAGCAGGGGCCTTTAGCAATCAGCCCCAGCATTTT.

The count of this clone is one. The genes are TRBV12-3 or TRBV12-4 and TRBJ1-2, with TRBD1 matching over 9 bases. The CDR3 has 13 residues. After removal of 6 bases from V and 4 bases from J, the junction contained 3 bases not matched to a gene. The CDR3 here is CASRTTGGYGYTF. The CDR3 bases are TGTGCCAGCAGGACGACAGGGGGCTATGGCTACACCTTC.

The chain carries TRBV19 and TRBJ2-3; possibly TRBD2 for D (6 bases). Trimming removed 10 bases at V and 0 bases at J, with 17 bases between. Germline-derived CDR1 and CDR2 are LNHDA and SQIVND (reference sequence). The CDR3 runs 15 residues. The CDR3 region is CATNTLGTSTDTQYF. The CDR3 DNA is TGTGCCACCAACACCCTCGGGACTAGCACAGATACGCAGTATTTT.

V and J are TRBV27 and TRBJ1-6; possibly TRBD1 for D (5 bases). Between the trimmed V and J ends, which lost 5 bases and 6 bases, there was a span of 14 bases. This CDR3 region has 15 residues. Germline V gives CDR1 MNHEY, CDR2 SMNVEV (reference sequence). The CDR3 DNA sequence: TGTGCCAGCAGTCCTCGACAGCTACGTAATTCACCCCTCCACTTT. Translated, it gives CASSPRQLRNSPLHF.

This clone was seen more than once but under ten times. The rearrangement uses TRBV4-1 and TRBJ1-6; D uncertain. V was shortened by 5 bases and J by 10 bases, with 12 bases between the two germline ends. In germline, CDR1 is MGHRA, CDR2 YSYEKL. The CDR3 runs to 13 residues. The CDR3 loop is CASSASGGSPLHF. The CDR3 DNA is TGCGCCAGCAGCGCAAGCGGTGGGTCACCCCTCCACTTT.

This clone appeared many times. The genes are TRBV9 and TRBJ1-1; D unresolved. The V and J ends lost 0 bases and 1 base respectively, with 10 bases between them. This CDR3 region has 15 residues. Germline V gives CDR1 SGDLS, CDR2 YYNGEE. The CDR3 protein is CASSVDGRWNTEAFF. CDR3 bases: TGTGCCAGCAGCGTAGATGGGAGGTGGAACACTGAAGCTTTCTTT.

This sequence joins TRBV28 and TRBJ2-1, with D possibly TRBD2 on 6 matching bases. V gave up 3 bases and J gave up 8 bases, with 14 bases separating them. Per germline, CDR1 MDHEN and CDR2 SYDVKM. The CDR3 length is 14 residues. The CDR3: CASSFGGVKDEQFF. The CDR3 DNA follows: TGTGCCAGCAGTTTCGGGGGAGTGAAAGATGAGCAGTTCTTC.

This chain uses TRBV6-4 with TRBJ2-1, with 9 bases that match TRBD2. Germline lookup yields CDR1 MRHNA and CDR2 SNTAGT. The CDR3 length is 13 residues. The junction had 2 bases not matched to a gene; V was cut back by 5 bases and J by 6 bases. CDR3 protein: CASSPSGTNEQFF. The DNA for the CDR3 is TGTGCCAGCAGTCCTAGCGGGACCAATGAGCAGTTCTTC.

In regard to this clone: This sample includes further DNA sequences coding for the same CDR3. The chain links TRBV19 to TRBJ1-1, with D unclear. V shed 3 bases and J shed 1 base, with 6 bases lying between them. CDR3 length equals 13 residues. Germline V gene lookup returns CDR1 LNHDA and CDR2 SQIVND (reference sequence). CDR3 in amino acids: CASSMSGNTEAFF. CDR3 in DNA: TGTGCCAGTAGTATGTCAGGGAACACTGAAGCTTTCTTT. The whole variable domain, remainder taken from reference TRBV19 and TRBJ1-1, is DGGITQSPKYLFRKEGQNVTLSCEQNLNHDAMYWYRQDPGQGLRLIYYSQIVNDFQKGDIAEGYSVSREKKESFPLTVTSAQKNPTAFYLCASSMSGNTEAFFGQGTRLTVV.

This clone was seen only once. V is TRBV30 and J is TRBJ1-1; 8 bases fit TRBD1. The CDR3 runs to 11 residues. V dropped 3 bases and J dropped 11; count of bases not matched to a gene: 5. Germline assignment: CDR1 GTSNPN and CDR2 SVGIG (reference sequence). The CDR3 sequence: CAWRVDRDAFF. The CDR3 nucleotides read TGTGCCTGGAGGGTGGACAGGGATGCTTTCTTT.

The J gene is TRBJ2-1, the V gene TRBV28, with 9 bases lining up with TRBD1. CDR1 and CDR2 from the germline V gene are MDHEN and SYDVKM. V dropped 3 bases and J dropped 8; count of bases not matched to a gene: 11. The CDR3 totals 16 residues. This CDR3 reads CASSLWGTGRQDEQFF. The CDR3 DNA reads TGTGCCAGCAGTTTGTGGGGGACAGGGCGTCAAGATGAGCAGTTCTTC.

The chain links TRBV9 to TRBJ1-5; D gene unclear. Germline CDR1 reads SGDLS; CDR2 reads YYNGEE. The CDR3 is 15 amino acids. V was pared by 4 bases and J by 2 bases, with 13 bases between. The CDR3 region is CASSLDGRGNQPQHF. The CDR3 region has the DNA TGTGCCAGCAGCTTGGATGGCCGGGGCAATCAGCCCCAGCATTTT.

V is TRBV2 and J is TRBJ1-5; maybe TRBD1 (6 bases). Germline V gives CDR1 SNHLY, CDR2 FYNNEI. V shed 3 bases and J shed 5 bases, with 17 bases lying between them. This CDR3 comprises 16 residues. CDR3 coding DNA: TGTGCCAGCAGTGATAACAGGGATAGGGAGCATCAGCCCCAGCATTTT. It is translated as CASSDNRDREHQPQHF.

The chain carries TRBV6-5 and TRBJ1-1; the match to TRBD1 covers 11 bases. From germline, CDR1 is MNHEY and CDR2 SVGAGI. This CDR3 has 15 amino acids. V trimming: 5 bases; J trimming: 6 bases; junction bases outside the gene matches: 8. The CDR3 spells CASSPLGQGASEAFF. In DNA, the CDR3 is TGTGCCAGCAGTCCTCTCGGACAGGGGGCATCTGAAGCTTTCTTT.

This clone was seen just once. This chain connects TRBV6-5 to TRBJ2-7; 8 bases match TRBD1. With V trimmed by 6 bases and J by 2 bases, 6 bases remained unmatched. The germline V gene encodes CDR1 MNHEY and CDR2 SVGAGI. The CDR3 sequence is 14 residues long. CDR3 nucleotides: TGTGCCAGCAGCAAGGGACAGGTGGCCTACGAGCAGTACTTC. Amino acids: CASSKGQVAYEQYF.

This chain uses TRBV6-1 with TRBJ2-3, with D uncertain. Germline CDR1 and CDR2: MNHNS and SASEGT. This CDR3 contains 15 residues. The ends were cut back, 3 bases at V and 0 bases at J, with 10 bases in the middle. The CDR3 sequence: CASSEATPSTDTQYF. The DNA of the CDR3 is TGTGCCAGCAGTGAGGCGACACCGAGCACAGATACGCAGTATTTT.

This chain links TRBV28 with TRBJ1-5, with D tentatively TRBD1 (6 bases). Trimming left V 2 bases short and J 5 bases short, with 7 bases between. Germline CDR1 reads MDHEN; CDR2 reads SYDVKM. CDR3 length: 13 residues. CDR3 region: CASSLPGDQPQHF. The CDR3 bases are TGTGCCAGCAGTTTACCAGGGGATCAGCCCCAGCATTTT.

This clone appeared a single time. The genes are TRBV7-8 and TRBJ1-5; TRBD1 matches 7 bases. The CDR3 consists of 17 residues. The germline gives CDR1 SGHVS, CDR2 FQNEAQ. Trimming cost V 5 bases and J 2 bases; bases outside gene matches: 12. The CDR3 nucleotides read TGTGCCAGCAGCCGAAGCAACAGGGGATTCGGCAATCAGCCCCAGCATTTT. It encodes CASSRSNRGFGNQPQHF.

The rearrangement links TRBV6-1 to TRBJ2-1; D may be TRBD1 (5 bases). The CDR3 is made up of 16 amino acids. Looked up from germline, CDR1 is MNHNS and CDR2 is SASEGT. Between the trimmed V and J ends, which lost 3 bases and 8 bases, there was a span of 20 bases. CDR3 sequence (DNA): TGTGCCAGCAGTGATATGGACAACCAGGGTATCGATGAGCAGTTCTTC. It codes for CASSDMDNQGIDEQFF.

In this sample, this clone turned up once. The chain couples TRBV5-1 to TRBJ2-1; TRBD1 matches at 11 bases. Germline CDR1 is SGHRS and CDR2 is YFSETQ. V shed 5 bases and J 4 bases; nucleotides not matched to a gene: 8. The CDR3 extends over 16 amino acids. CDR3 sequence: CASRRDRGTIYNEQFF. In DNA form, the CDR3 reads TGCGCCAGCAGAAGGGACAGGGGGACTATTTACAATGAGCAGTTCTTC.